Below, 18 T cell receptor beta chains from the same sample are listed, as sequenced in a study of OX40 agonist ivuxolimab in advanced cancers. Clones were sequenced by immunoSEQ multiplex PCR, and TCRdb holds only the in-frame ones, with some missing. Of fewer than 85,000 clones detected, around 82% appear once; the ten largest clones hold around 8.2%. The sequencing here drew on CD4+ or CD8+ T cells sorted from blood, taken in a trial of the OX40 agonist ivuxolimab. These receptors were taken from an adult with an advanced solid tumor such as melanoma, head and neck, liver or kidney cancer.

The rearrangement joins TRBV5-1 to TRBJ1-1; D perhaps matches TRBD1 (5 bases). Trimming left V 3 bases short and J 3 bases short, with 12 bases between. This CDR3 is 14 amino acids long. CDR1 and CDR2 from the germline V gene are SGHRS and YFSETQ. CDR3 in DNA: TGCGCCAGCAGCTCCTGGGGAGGGGACACTGAAGCTTTCTTT. Residues: CASSSWGGDTEAFF. Together with reference TRBV5-1 and TRBJ1-1, the CDR3 gives the full variable domain: KAGVTQTPRYLIKTRGQQVTLSCSPISGHRSVSWYQQTPGQGLQFLFEYFSETQRNKGNFPGRFSGRQFSNSRSEMNVSTLELGDSALYLCASSSWGGDTEAFFGQGTRLTVV.

V and J are TRBV28 and TRBJ2-5, with D maybe TRBD1 (5 bases). This CDR3 comprises 15 residues. Deletions cut 1 base from V and 2 bases from J, with 11 bases between. Germline V CDR1 and CDR2: MDHEN, SYDVKM. As DNA, the CDR3 is TGTGCCAGCAGTTTATTGGGGCAGGGACAAGAGACCCAGTACTTC. This encodes CASSLLGQGQETQYF.

The chain uses TRBV28 and TRBJ1-4; 11 bases agree with TRBD1. The CDR3 covers 19 residues. After removal of 5 bases from V and 1 base from J, the junction contained 12 bases not matched to a gene. Per the germline V gene, CDR1 is MDHEN and CDR2 is SYDVKM. CDR3 in amino acids: CASSPSPGQGEGTNEKLFF. CDR3 coding DNA: TGTGCCAGCAGTCCATCGCCGGGACAGGGGGAGGGAACTAATGAAAAACTGTTTTTT. Together with reference TRBV28 and TRBJ1-4, the CDR3 gives the full variable domain: DVKVTQSSRYLVKRTGEKVFLECVQDMDHENMFWYRQDPGLGLRLIYFSYDVKMKEKGDIPEGYSVSREKKERFSLILESASTNQTSMYLCASSPSPGQGEGTNEKLFFGSGTQLSVL.

About this clone itself: Other DNA sequences in the same sample also yield this CDR3. J is TRBJ1-5 and V is TRBV2, with TRBD1 as a possible D gene (5 bases). V was trimmed by 8 bases and J by 7 bases, leaving 18 bases between them. The CDR3 covers 14 residues. CDR1 is SNHLY, CDR2 FYNNEI, per germline. In DNA form, the CDR3 reads TGTGCCAGCTCAGAGGGGCAGGGCGAGCAGCCCCAGCATTTT. As protein: CASSEGQGEQPQHF.

V usage is TRBV6-5 and J usage is TRBJ2-2; D may match TRBD1 or TRBD2 (5 bases each). There are 15 residues in the CDR3. Germline CDR1 MNHEY, CDR2 SVGAGI. V lost 2 bases and J lost 5, with 12 bases in between. The CDR3 DNA is TGTGCCAGCAGTTACGGTTGGGGGTCTACCGGGGAGCTGTTTTTT. It codes for CASSYGWGSTGELFF.

This rearrangement joins TRBV5-1 to TRBJ2-3; the D is unclear. The CDR3 length is 15 residues. Trimming shortened V by 1 base and J by 2 bases, and 11 bases separated the two germline ends. Germline V lookup: CDR1 SGHRS, CDR2 YFSETQ. The CDR3 is CASSLYGRYTDTQYF. Here the CDR3 DNA reads TGCGCCAGCAGCTTGTACGGCCGATACACAGATACGCAGTATTTT.

The chain links TRBV19 to TRBJ2-7; 12 bases line up with TRBD2. The CDR3 extends over 14 amino acids. V was pared by 6 bases and J by 1 base, with 1 base of the junction left unmatched. Germline V gene lookup returns CDR1 LNHDA and CDR2 SQIVND (reference sequence). CDR3 in DNA: TGTGCCAGTAGGACTAGCGGGGGATCCTACGAGCAGTACTTC. Amino acid sequence: CASRTSGGSYEQYF.

The gene calls are TRBV5-6 and TRBJ1-5; the D gene is possibly TRBD1 (5 bases). Trimming removed 4 bases from V and 3 bases from J, with 11 bases in between. In germline, CDR1 is SGHDT, CDR2 YYEEEE. The CDR3 totals 14 residues. The DNA of the CDR3 is TGTGCCAGCAGCCTCGGGGCTACCAATCAGCCCCAGCATTTT. Protein sequence: CASSLGATNQPQHF.

Remarks on this clone: This CDR3 is also generated by other DNA sequences in the sample. V is TRBV9 and J is TRBJ2-1; 14 nucleotides match TRBD2. J was trimmed by 4 bases and V by 2 bases; bases with no gene match: 5. Looked up from germline, CDR1 is SGDLS and CDR2 is YYNGEE. The CDR3 is 17 residues long. The CDR3 loop is CASSVGTSGSSYNEQFF. For the CDR3, the DNA is TGTGCCAGCAGCGTCGGGACTAGCGGGAGTAGTTACAATGAGCAGTTCTTC.

This chain joins TRBV28 and TRBJ2-7; possible D gene TRBD2, 7 bases. V was pared by 2 bases and J by 0 bases, with 14 bases between. The germline V gene has CDR1 MDHEN and CDR2 SYDVKM. This CDR3 contains 16 residues. The DNA of the CDR3 is TGTGCCAGCAGTTTAAACCGGGGGGCATTCTCCTACGAGCAGTACTTC. Protein: CASSLNRGAFSYEQYF. The full variable domain, rest sourced from reference TRBV28 and TRBJ2-7, is DVKVTQSSRYLVKRTGEKVFLECVQDMDHENMFWYRQDPGLGLRLIYFSYDVKMKEKGDIPEGYSVSREKKERFSLILESASTNQTSMYLCASSLNRGAFSYEQYFGPGTRLTVT.

This clone was counted ten times or more. The CDR3 protein is CASSQEAKKQFF. The CDR3 DNA reads TGTGCCAGCAGCCAAGAAGCGAAGAAGCAGTTCTTC. The chain carries TRBV4-2 and TRBJ2-1; D gene unclear. Deletions cut 0 bases from V and 11 bases from J, with 8 bases between. The CDR3 spans 12 residues. Germline CDR1 and CDR2: LGHNA and YNFKEQ.

This clone has more than one count but fewer than ten. The chain links TRBV7-2 to TRBJ1-6, with TRBD1 identical over 11 bases. In germline, CDR1 is SGHTA, CDR2 FQGNSA. Trimming cost V 2 bases and J 9 bases; bases outside gene matches: 3. The CDR3 length is 15 residues. The DNA of the CDR3 is TGTGCCAGCAGCTTATCTGGGACAGGGGGTTCACCCCTCCACTTT. Its translation is CASSLSGTGGSPLHF.

The chain employs TRBV2 and TRBJ2-5; D remains ambiguous. V lost 7 bases to trimming and J lost 0 bases, with 3 bases between them. CDR3 length equals 11 residues. The germline V gene encodes CDR1 SNHLY and CDR2 FYNNEI. CDR3 DNA: TGTGCCAGCAAGTACCAAGAGACCCAGTACTTC. Translating gives CASKYQETQYF.

CDR3 amino acids: CASSAVSSGRYNEQFF. CDR3 DNA sequence: TGTGCCAGCAGCGCTGTATCTAGCGGACGCTACAATGAGCAGTTCTTC. The genes are TRBV9 and TRBJ2-1, with 7 bases matching TRBD2. The CDR3 sequence is 16 residues long. The ends lost 3 bases at V and 3 bases at J; junction bases unmatched: 9. CDR1 is SGDLS, CDR2 YYNGEE, per germline.

The rearrangement joins TRBV2 to TRBJ2-7, with D uncertain. Germline loops: CDR1 SNHLY, CDR2 FYNNEI. The CDR3 runs 14 residues. V dropped 6 bases and J dropped 0 bases, with 12 bases sitting between them. CDR3 sequence reads: CASSGFYSSYEQYV. CDR3 in DNA: TGTGCCAGCAGCGGTTTTTACAGCTCCTACGAGCAGTACGTC.

This rearrangement joins TRBV30 to TRBJ2-5; D gene ambiguous. Trimming pared 0 bases from V and 3 bases from J, leaving 11 bases between. This CDR3 comprises 14 residues. The germline V gene encodes CDR1 GTSNPN and CDR2 SVGIG (reference sequence). Here the CDR3 DNA reads TGTGCCTGGAGTGTAACTTGGGCCGAAGAGACCCAGTACTTC. Translating gives CAWSVTWAEETQYF.

The chain joins TRBV5-1 to TRBJ2-5; possible D gene TRBD1, 5 bases. Germline loops: CDR1 SGHRS, CDR2 YFSETQ. Trimming took off 0 bases at V and 5 bases at J, with 14 bases between the two ends. There are 15 residues in the CDR3. The CDR3 DNA sequence: TGCGCCAGCAGCTTGGGAAACAGGTTGAGGGAGACCCAGTACTTC. Translated, it gives CASSLGNRLRETQYF.

DNA of the CDR3: TGTGCCAGCAGGGCAGGCAGGGAAAAACTGTTTTTT. It translates to CASRAGREKLFF. The chain has TRBV6-5 and TRBJ1-4; D gene ambiguous. The CDR3 is 12 amino acids. V dropped 6 bases and J dropped 8 bases, with 10 bases sitting between them. In germline, CDR1 is MNHEY, CDR2 SVGAGI.